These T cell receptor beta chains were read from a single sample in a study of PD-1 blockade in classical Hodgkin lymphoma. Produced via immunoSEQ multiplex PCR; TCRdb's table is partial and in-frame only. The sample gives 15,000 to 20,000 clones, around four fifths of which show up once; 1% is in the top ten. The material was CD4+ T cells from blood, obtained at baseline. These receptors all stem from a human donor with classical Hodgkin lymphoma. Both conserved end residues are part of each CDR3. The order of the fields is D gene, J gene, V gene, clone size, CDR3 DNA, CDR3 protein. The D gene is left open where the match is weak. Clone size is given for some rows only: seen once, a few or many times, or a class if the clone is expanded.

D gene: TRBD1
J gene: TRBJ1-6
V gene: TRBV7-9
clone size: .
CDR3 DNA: TGTGCCAGCAGCTTGGGACAGGATAATTCACCCCTCCACTTT
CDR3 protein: CASSLGQDNSPLHF

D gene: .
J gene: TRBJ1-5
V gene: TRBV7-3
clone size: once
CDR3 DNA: TGTGCCAGCAGCCGTTCGGGCGACATTAGCAATCAGCCCCAGCATTTT
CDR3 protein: CASSRSGDISNQPQHF

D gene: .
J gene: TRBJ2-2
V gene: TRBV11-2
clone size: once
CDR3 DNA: TGTGCCAGCAGCTTCTTAGGGTATCGAGCCGGGGAGCTGTTTTTT
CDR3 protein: CASSFLGYRAGELFF

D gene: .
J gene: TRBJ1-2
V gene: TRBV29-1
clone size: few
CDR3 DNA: TGCAGCGTTGGTTCCTATGGCTACACCTTC
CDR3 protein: CSVGSYGYTF

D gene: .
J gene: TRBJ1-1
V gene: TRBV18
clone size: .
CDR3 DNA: TGTGCCAGCTCACCACGCGATGGCGGACACGAGAACACTGAAGCTTTCTTT
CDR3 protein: CASSPRDGGHENTEAFF

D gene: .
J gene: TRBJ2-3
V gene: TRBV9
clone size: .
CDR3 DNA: TGTGCCAGCAGCGTATGGGCCACAGATACGCAGTATTTT
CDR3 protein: CASSVWATDTQYF

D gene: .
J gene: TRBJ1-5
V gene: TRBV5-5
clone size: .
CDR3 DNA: TGTGCCAGCAACCGGGACACCTATAGCAATCAGCCCCAGCATTTT
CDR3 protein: CASNRDTYSNQPQHF

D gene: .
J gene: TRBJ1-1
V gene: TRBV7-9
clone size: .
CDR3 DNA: TGTGCCAGCAGTCCTACTGACACCCTGAACACTGAAGCTTTCTTT
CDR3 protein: CASSPTDTLNTEAFF

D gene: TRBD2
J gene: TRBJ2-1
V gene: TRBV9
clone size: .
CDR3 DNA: TGTGCCAGCAGCGTAGTAGCGGGGGGGCGCAATGAGCAGTTCTTC
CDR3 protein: CASSVVAGGRNEQFF

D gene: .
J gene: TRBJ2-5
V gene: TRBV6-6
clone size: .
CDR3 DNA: TGTGCCAGCAGTTACCGGACGCCTGGGGAAGAGACCCAGTACTTC
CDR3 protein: CASSYRTPGEETQYF

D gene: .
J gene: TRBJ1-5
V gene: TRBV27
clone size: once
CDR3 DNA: TGTGCCAGCAGTTTAAACAGGTTTCAGCCCCAGCATTTT
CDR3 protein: CASSLNRFQPQHF

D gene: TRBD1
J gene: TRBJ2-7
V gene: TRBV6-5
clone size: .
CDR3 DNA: TGTGCCAGCAGTTACTTCTTAGGGACAGCCTCCTACGAGCAGTACTTC
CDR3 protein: CASSYFLGTASYEQYF

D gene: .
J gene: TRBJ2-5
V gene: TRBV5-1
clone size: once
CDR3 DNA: TGCGCCAGCAGCTTGGCGGGGGAGTACCAAGAGACCCAGTACTTC
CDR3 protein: CASSLAGEYQETQYF

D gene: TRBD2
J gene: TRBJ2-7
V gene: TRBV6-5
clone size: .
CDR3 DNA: TGTGCCAGCAGCCCAGGGAGGGGCGGCTACGAGCAGTACTTC
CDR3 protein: CASSPGRGGYEQYF

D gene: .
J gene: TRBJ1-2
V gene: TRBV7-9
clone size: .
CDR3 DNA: TGTGCCAGCAGCTTAGCCAGCCATGGCTACACCTTC
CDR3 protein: CASSLASHGYTF

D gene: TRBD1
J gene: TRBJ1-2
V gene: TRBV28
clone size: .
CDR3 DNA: TGTGCCAGCAGGGAGACAGGGTACGATGGCTACACCTTC
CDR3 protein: CASRETGYDGYTF

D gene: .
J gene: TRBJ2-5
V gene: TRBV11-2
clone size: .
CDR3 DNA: TGTGCCAGCAGCTTTGGTAGGATGGGGGCCCAGTACTTC
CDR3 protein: CASSFGRMGAQYF

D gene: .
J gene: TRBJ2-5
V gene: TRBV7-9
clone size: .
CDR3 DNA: TGTGCCAGCACCCCAGGGGGGGGCCACCAAGAGACCCAGTACTTC
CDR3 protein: CASTPGGGHQETQYF

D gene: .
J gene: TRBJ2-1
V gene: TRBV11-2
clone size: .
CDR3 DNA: TGTGCCAGCAGGCGAACTAGCAATGAGCAGTTCTTC
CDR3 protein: CASRRTSNEQFF

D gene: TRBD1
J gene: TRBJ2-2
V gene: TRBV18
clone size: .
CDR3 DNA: TGTGCCAGCTCACACCAGACAGGGACGAACACCGGGGAGCTGTTTTTT
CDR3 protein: CASSHQTGTNTGELFF

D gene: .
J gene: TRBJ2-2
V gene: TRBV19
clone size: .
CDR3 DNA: TGTGCCAGTAGTATAGATCGGGTGGAAGGGATAGACACCGGGGAGCTGTTTTTT
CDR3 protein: CASSIDRVEGIDTGELFF

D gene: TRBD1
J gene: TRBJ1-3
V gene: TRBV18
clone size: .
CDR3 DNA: TGTGCCAGCTCACCCGGGACAGGTGTCTCTGGAAACACCATATATTTT
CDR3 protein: CASSPGTGVSGNTIYF

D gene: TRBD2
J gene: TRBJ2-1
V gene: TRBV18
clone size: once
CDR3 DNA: TGTGCCAGCTCACCTCTTTGGACTAGCGGGAACTCCTACAATGAGCAGTTCTTC
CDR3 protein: CASSPLWTSGNSYNEQFF

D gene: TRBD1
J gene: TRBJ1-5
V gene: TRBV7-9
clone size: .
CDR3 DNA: TGTGCCAGCAGCGTAGGAGGGACAGTCAATCAGCCCCAGCATTTT
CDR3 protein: CASSVGGTVNQPQHF

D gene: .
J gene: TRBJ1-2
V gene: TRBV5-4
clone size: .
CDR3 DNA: TGTGCCAGCAGCCTGGAAAGGGTGGGCGGCTACACCTTC
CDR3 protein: CASSLERVGGYTF

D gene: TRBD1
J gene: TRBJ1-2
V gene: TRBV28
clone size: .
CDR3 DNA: TGTGCCAGCAGTTCGGGACAGAGGGGGATCTATGGCTACACCTTC
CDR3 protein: CASSSGQRGIYGYTF

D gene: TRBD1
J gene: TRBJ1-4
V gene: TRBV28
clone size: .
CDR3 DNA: TGTGCCAGCAGTTCGAGCAGGGGGCAAGAAAAACTGTTTTTT
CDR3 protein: CASSSSRGQEKLFF

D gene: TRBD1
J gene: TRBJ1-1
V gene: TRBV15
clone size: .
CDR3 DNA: TGTGCCACCAGCAGAGAACCGGGACAGCTGAACACTGAAGCTTTCTTT
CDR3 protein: CATSREPGQLNTEAFF

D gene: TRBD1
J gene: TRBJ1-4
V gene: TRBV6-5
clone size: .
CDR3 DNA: TGTGCCAGCAGTCCCGGGACAGGTGGATGGAAACTGTTTTTT
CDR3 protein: CASSPGTGGWKLFF

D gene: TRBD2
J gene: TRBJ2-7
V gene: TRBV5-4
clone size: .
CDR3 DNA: TGTGCCAGCACAGCAGGGGGACTAGCGGGTATCACCTACGAGCAGTACTTC
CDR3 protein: CASTAGGLAGITYEQYF

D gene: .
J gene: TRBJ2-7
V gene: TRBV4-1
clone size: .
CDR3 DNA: TGCGCCAGCAGCCACATCGGCCCCTCCTACGAGCAGTACTTC
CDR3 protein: CASSHIGPSYEQYF

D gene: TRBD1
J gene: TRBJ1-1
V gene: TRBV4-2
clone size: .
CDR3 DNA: TGTGCCAGCAGCCAAGCCGGACAGGGGAACACTGAAGCTTTCTTT
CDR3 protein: CASSQAGQGNTEAFF

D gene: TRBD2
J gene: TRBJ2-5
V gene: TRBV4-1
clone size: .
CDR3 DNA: TGCGCCAGCAGCCAAGGACGAAGCGGGGGGGATCAAGAGACCCAGTACTTC
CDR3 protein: CASSQGRSGGDQETQYF

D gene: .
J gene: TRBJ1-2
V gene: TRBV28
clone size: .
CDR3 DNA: TGTGCCAGCAGTTTTCTGGGGGGAGTGAGAGGCTACACCTTC
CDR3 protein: CASSFLGGVRGYTF

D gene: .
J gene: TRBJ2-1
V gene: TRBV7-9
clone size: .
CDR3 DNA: TGTGCCAGCAGCCCCCGGACAGCCTCCCGGGAGCAGTTCTTC
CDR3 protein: CASSPRTASREQFF

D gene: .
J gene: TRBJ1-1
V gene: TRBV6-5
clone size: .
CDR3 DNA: TGTGCCAGCAGTTACGGGATACTTAACACTGAAGCTTTCTTT
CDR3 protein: CASSYGILNTEAFF

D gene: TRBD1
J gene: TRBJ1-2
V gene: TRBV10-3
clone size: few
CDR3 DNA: TGTGCCATCCGTCCCCTCGTTCTCGGACAGGACTATGGCTACACCTTC
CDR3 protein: CAIRPLVLGQDYGYTF

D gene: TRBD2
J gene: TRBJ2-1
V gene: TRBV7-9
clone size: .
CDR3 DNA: TGTGCCAGCAGCTTAGCGGTAGCGGGGGGGTACAATGAGCAGTTCTTC
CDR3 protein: CASSLAVAGGYNEQFF

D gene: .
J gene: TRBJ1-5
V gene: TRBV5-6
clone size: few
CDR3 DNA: TGTGCCAGCAGCTTGGGGGGAAGACAGCCCCAGCATTTT
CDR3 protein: CASSLGGRQPQHF

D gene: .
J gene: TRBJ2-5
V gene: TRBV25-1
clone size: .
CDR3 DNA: TGTGCCAGCAGTCCCAGGAGAGGACTGCAACAAGAGACCCAGTACTTC
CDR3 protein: CASSPRRGLQQETQYF

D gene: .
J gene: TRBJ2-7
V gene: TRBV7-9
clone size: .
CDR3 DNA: TGTGCCAGCAGCCTCTCCAGGGACGAGCAGTACTTC
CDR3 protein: CASSLSRDEQYF

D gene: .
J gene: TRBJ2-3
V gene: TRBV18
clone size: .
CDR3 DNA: TGTGCCAGCTCACCACCTTTCAGGGGATTATCAGATACGCAGTATTTT
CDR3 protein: CASSPPFRGLSDTQYF

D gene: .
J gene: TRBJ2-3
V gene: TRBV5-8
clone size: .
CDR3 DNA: TGTGCCAGCAGCCTAGTCACAGATACGCAGTATTTT
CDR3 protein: CASSLVTDTQYF

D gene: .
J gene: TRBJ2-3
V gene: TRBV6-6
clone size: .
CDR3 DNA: TGTGCCAGCAGCACGGGACCTTCCCCGGTTACGCAGTATTTT
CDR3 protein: CASSTGPSPVTQYF

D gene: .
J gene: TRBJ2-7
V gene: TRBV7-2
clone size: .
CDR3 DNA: TGTGCCAGCAGCTCGTTCCCTTCACAGGGTAGTTCGCACGAGCAGTACTTC
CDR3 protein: CASSSFPSQGSSHEQYF

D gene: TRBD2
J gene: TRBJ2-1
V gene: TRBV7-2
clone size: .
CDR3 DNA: TGTGCCAGCAGCTTACTAGCCGGGACTAGCGGGGTTAGTGTCCAGTTCTTC
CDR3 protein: CASSLLAGTSGVSVQFF

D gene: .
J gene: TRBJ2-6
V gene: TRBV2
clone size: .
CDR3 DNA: TGTGCCAGCCTGAGGGTCTCTGGGGCCAACGTCCTGACTTTC
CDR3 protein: CASLRVSGANVLTF

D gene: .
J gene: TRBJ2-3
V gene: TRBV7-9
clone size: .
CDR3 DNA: TGTGCCAGCAGCTTACTGACAGGCCCCACAGATACGCAGTATTTT
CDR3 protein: CASSLLTGPTDTQYF